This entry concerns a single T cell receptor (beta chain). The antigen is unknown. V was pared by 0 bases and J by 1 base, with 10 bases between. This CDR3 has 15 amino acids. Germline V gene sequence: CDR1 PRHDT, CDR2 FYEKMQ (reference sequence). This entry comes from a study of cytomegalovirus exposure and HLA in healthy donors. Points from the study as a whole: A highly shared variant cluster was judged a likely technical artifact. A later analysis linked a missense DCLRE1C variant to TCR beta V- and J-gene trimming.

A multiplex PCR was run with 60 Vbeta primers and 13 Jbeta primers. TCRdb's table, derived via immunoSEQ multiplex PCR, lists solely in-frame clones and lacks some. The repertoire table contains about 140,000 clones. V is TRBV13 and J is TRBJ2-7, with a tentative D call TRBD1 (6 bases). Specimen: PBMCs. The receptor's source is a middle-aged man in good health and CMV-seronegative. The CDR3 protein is CASSLGLQGSYEQYF. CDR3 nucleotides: TGTGCCAGCAGCTTAGGCCTACAGGGATCCTACGAGCAGTACTTC.